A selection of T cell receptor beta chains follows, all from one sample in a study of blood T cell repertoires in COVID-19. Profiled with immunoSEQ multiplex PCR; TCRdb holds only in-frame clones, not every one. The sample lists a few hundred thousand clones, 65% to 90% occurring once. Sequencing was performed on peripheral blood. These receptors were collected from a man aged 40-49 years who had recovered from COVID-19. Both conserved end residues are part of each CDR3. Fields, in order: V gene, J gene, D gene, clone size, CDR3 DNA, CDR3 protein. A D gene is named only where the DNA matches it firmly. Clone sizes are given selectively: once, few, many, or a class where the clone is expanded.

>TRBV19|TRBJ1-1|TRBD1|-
TGTGCCAGTAGTACGACAGGGGTTAGCACTGAAGCTTTCTTT
CASSTTGVSTEAFF
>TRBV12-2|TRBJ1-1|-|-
TGTGCAAGTCGCTTCCCCCAGCGGCGGGAAGCTTTCTTT
CASRFPQRREAFF
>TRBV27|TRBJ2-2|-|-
TGTGCCAGCAGACGACAGTGGAACACCGGGGAGCTGTTTTTT
CASRRQWNTGELFF
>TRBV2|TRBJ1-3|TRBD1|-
TGTGCCAGCAGCAGAAGGACAGGGACCATAAACACCATATATTTT
CASSRRTGTINTIYF
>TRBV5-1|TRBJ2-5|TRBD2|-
TGCGCCAGCAGCTTAGCCCCTAGCGGGGGGCGGGAGACCCAGTACTTC
CASSLAPSGGRETQYF
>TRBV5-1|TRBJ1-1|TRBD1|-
TGCGCCAGCAGCCGAAGAAGGGACAGGGGGTTAATGCGGGAGTATCAAAACACTGAAGCTTTCTTT
CASSRRRDRGLMREYQNTEAFF
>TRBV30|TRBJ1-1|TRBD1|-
TGTGCCTGGAGTGATGCCCCCCGGGACAGGGTCACTGAAGCTTTCTTT
CAWSDAPRDRVTEAFF
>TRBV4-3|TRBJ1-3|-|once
TGCGCCAGCAGCCAAGAGTTCCGGGCCAGGGACACCATATATTTT
CASSQEFRARDTIYF
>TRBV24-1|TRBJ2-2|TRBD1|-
TGTGCCACCAGTGACCCGACAGGGGCGAACACCGGGGAGCTGTTTTTT
CATSDPTGANTGELFF
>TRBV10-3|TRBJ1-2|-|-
TGTGCCATCACGAGCCGTTTACAGGGCTACACCTTC
CAITSRLQGYTF
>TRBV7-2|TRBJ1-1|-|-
TGTGCCAGCAGCTTATCGGGGGGCCTGGGCACTGAAGCTTTCTTT
CASSLSGGLGTEAFF
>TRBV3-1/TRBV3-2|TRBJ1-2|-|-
TGTGCCAGCAGCCGAGAGGGAGGGGGCTATGGCTACACCTTC
CASSREGGGYGYTF
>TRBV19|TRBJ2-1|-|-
TGTGCCAGTAGTAACCGGGACTCCTACAATGAGCAGTTCTTC
CASSNRDSYNEQFF
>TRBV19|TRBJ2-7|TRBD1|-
TGTGCCAGTAGTATTTCCCAGGGGGCTGTCGAGCAGTACTTC
CASSISQGAVEQYF
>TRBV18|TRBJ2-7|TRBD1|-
TGTGCCAGCTCCCGATTCGGACAGGGGGCGAGCTACGAGCAGTACTTC
CASSRFGQGASYEQYF
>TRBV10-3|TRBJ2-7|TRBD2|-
TGTGCCATCAGTGAAAGACTAGCGGGGACCTACGAGCAGTACTTC
CAISERLAGTYEQYF
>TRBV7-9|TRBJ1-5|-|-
TGTGCCAGCAGCGAAAAAGGAGGGTTCCAGCCCCAGCATTTT
CASSEKGGFQPQHF
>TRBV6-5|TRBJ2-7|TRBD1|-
TGTGCCAGCAGTTACAGCGGCAGGGGGCTAGTCTACGAGCAGTACTTC
CASSYSGRGLVYEQYF
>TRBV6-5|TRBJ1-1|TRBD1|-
TGTGCCAGCAGCCGAACAGGGGCCACTGAAGCTTTCTTT
CASSRTGATEAFF
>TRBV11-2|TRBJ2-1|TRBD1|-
TGTGCCAGCAGCTTATATCGAGGACAGGGGACCAATGAGCAGTTCTTC
CASSLYRGQGTNEQFF
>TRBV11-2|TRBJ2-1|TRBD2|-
TGTGCCAGCAGCTTTATTACTAGCGGAGGGGATGAGCAGTTCTTC
CASSFITSGGDEQFF
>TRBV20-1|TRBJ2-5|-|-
TGCAGTGCTAGTATCCGGGAGACCCAGTACTTC
CSASIRETQYF